This is a list of T cell receptor beta chains from one sample in a study of CD8+ T cells in alopecia areata. TCRdb keeps only in-frame clones here, not all; method: immunoSEQ multiplex PCR. Counted here are fewer than 150,000 clones, roughly 66% occurring once; the ten biggest clones make up roughly 3.1%. Sequenced sample: CD4+ T cells sorted from blood. These receptor sequences come from a human donor in good health. Both conserved end residues are part of each CDR3. Each record gives: J gene, V gene, D gene, clone size, CDR3 protein, CDR3 DNA. A D gene is named only where the DNA matches it firmly. Rows may omit the clone size; those that give it use once, few, many or a size class.

j_gene: TRBJ1-2
v_gene: TRBV7-2
d_gene: .
abundance: .
CDR3aa: CASSSRRSGGGYTF
CDR3nt: TGTGCCAGCAGCTCTAGACGATCAGGCGGCGGCTACACCTTC

j_gene: TRBJ1-5
v_gene: TRBV30
d_gene: .
abundance: .
CDR3aa: CAWSVGNQPQHF
CDR3nt: TGTGCCTGGAGTGTAGGGAATCAGCCCCAGCATTTT

j_gene: TRBJ1-2
v_gene: TRBV15
d_gene: TRBD1
abundance: .
CDR3aa: CATSRDYQRQGNGYTF
CDR3nt: TGTGCCACCAGCAGAGATTACCAGAGACAGGGGAATGGCTACACCTTC

j_gene: TRBJ2-5
v_gene: TRBV9
d_gene: TRBD1
abundance: .
CDR3aa: CASSVGQAQETQYF
CDR3nt: TGTGCCAGCAGCGTGGGACAGGCTCAAGAGACCCAGTACTTC

j_gene: TRBJ2-5
v_gene: TRBV7-2
d_gene: .
abundance: .
CDR3aa: CASSLAPGNSWTQYF
CDR3nt: TGTGCCAGCAGCTTAGCTCCAGGGAACTCATGGACCCAGTACTTC

j_gene: TRBJ2-4
v_gene: TRBV19
d_gene: TRBD2
abundance: .
CDR3aa: CASSPRTSGDGIQYF
CDR3nt: TGTGCCAGTAGTCCTCGGACTAGCGGGGATGGTATTCAGTACTTC

j_gene: TRBJ2-3
v_gene: TRBV4-1
d_gene: .
abundance: .
CDR3aa: CASSQGLGTDTQYF
CDR3nt: TGCGCCAGCAGCCAAGGCTTGGGAACAGATACGCAGTATTTT

j_gene: TRBJ2-7
v_gene: TRBV5-1
d_gene: TRBD1
abundance: .
CDR3aa: CASSAGQGYQQYF
CDR3nt: TGCGCCAGCTCCGCCGGACAGGGGTATCAGCAGTACTTC

j_gene: TRBJ1-2
v_gene: TRBV4-1
d_gene: TRBD1
abundance: .
CDR3aa: CASSSQTGVGGYTF
CDR3nt: TGCGCCAGCAGCTCCCAGACAGGGGTTGGCGGCTACACCTTC

j_gene: TRBJ1-1
v_gene: TRBV30
d_gene: .
abundance: .
CDR3aa: CAWGTDRSMNTEAFF
CDR3nt: TGTGCCTGGGGAACAGACAGGTCCATGAACACTGAAGCTTTCTTT

j_gene: TRBJ2-5
v_gene: TRBV4-1
d_gene: TRBD2
abundance: .
CDR3aa: CASSQSSGVLQETQYF
CDR3nt: TGCGCCAGCAGCCAGTCAAGCGGGGTCCTCCAAGAGACCCAGTACTTC

j_gene: TRBJ1-2
v_gene: TRBV5-1
d_gene: .
abundance: .
CDR3aa: CASSLTAGDYGYTF
CDR3nt: TGCGCCAGCAGCTTAACAGCAGGGGACTATGGCTACACCTTC

j_gene: TRBJ1-4
v_gene: TRBV6-5
d_gene: .
abundance: .
CDR3aa: CASGDFTTNEKLFF
CDR3nt: TGTGCCAGCGGGGACTTCACAACTAATGAAAAACTGTTTTTT

j_gene: TRBJ2-1
v_gene: TRBV27
d_gene: .
abundance: few
CDR3aa: CASSLRLRGNEQFF
CDR3nt: TGTGCCAGCAGTTTAAGGCTCCGAGGCAATGAGCAGTTCTTC

j_gene: TRBJ1-3
v_gene: TRBV29-1
d_gene: .
abundance: once
CDR3aa: CSATEGSGNTIYF
CDR3nt: TGCAGCGCCACGGAGGGATCGGGAAACACCATATATTTT

j_gene: TRBJ2-5
v_gene: TRBV5-6
d_gene: .
abundance: .
CDR3aa: CASSSPSRGKETQYF
CDR3nt: TGTGCCAGCAGCTCGCCATCTAGGGGGAAAGAGACCCAGTACTTC

j_gene: TRBJ2-5
v_gene: TRBV6-5
d_gene: TRBD2
abundance: .
CDR3aa: CASSRGGASQETQYF
CDR3nt: TGTGCCAGCAGTCGCGGGGGGGCGTCCCAAGAGACCCAGTACTTC

j_gene: TRBJ2-1
v_gene: TRBV4-1
d_gene: .
abundance: .
CDR3aa: CASSQDPGGSYNEQFF
CDR3nt: TGCGCCAGCAGCCAAGACCCCGGGGGCTCCTACAATGAGCAGTTCTTC

j_gene: TRBJ1-1
v_gene: TRBV29-1
d_gene: .
abundance: few
CDR3aa: CSVAWTGDTEAFF
CDR3nt: TGCAGCGTCGCTTGGACTGGGGACACTGAAGCTTTCTTT

j_gene: TRBJ2-1
v_gene: TRBV5-6
d_gene: .
abundance: .
CDR3aa: CASSLYDRRYNEQFF
CDR3nt: TGTGCCAGCAGCTTGTATGACAGGAGATACAATGAGCAGTTCTTC

j_gene: TRBJ2-3
v_gene: TRBV30
d_gene: TRBD2
abundance: .
CDR3aa: CAWSVTSGRNTQYF
CDR3nt: TGTGCCTGGAGTGTGACTAGCGGCAGGAATACGCAGTATTTT

j_gene: TRBJ1-2
v_gene: TRBV12-2
d_gene: .
abundance: few
CDR3aa: CASRVPGDREDGYTF
CDR3nt: TGTGCAAGTCGCGTACCCGGGGACAGGGAGGATGGCTACACCTTC

j_gene: TRBJ1-1
v_gene: TRBV15
d_gene: .
abundance: .
CDR3aa: CATSRDRRGNTEAFF
CDR3nt: TGTGCCACCAGCAGAGATCGGAGGGGGAACACTGAAGCTTTCTTT

j_gene: TRBJ1-6
v_gene: TRBV7-2
d_gene: TRBD1
abundance: .
CDR3aa: CASSLTGTGRSPLHF
CDR3nt: TGTGCCAGCAGCTTAACCGGGACAGGACGCTCACCCCTCCACTTT

j_gene: TRBJ2-2
v_gene: TRBV29-1
d_gene: .
abundance: .
CDR3aa: CSVRGEAGELFF
CDR3nt: TGCAGCGTCAGGGGGGAAGCCGGGGAGCTGTTTTTT

j_gene: TRBJ2-5
v_gene: TRBV9
d_gene: TRBD1
abundance: .
CDR3aa: CASSVAGQGVRETQYF
CDR3nt: TGTGCCAGCAGCGTAGCCGGACAGGGGGTAAGAGAGACCCAGTACTTC

j_gene: TRBJ1-1
v_gene: TRBV11-2
d_gene: .
abundance: few
CDR3aa: CASSLDIYPAQAFF
CDR3nt: TGTGCCAGCAGCTTAGATATTTATCCTGCCCAAGCTTTCTTT

j_gene: TRBJ2-1
v_gene: TRBV25-1
d_gene: TRBD1
abundance: .
CDR3aa: CASSETGTGVNEQFF
CDR3nt: TGTGCCAGCAGTGAGACCGGGACAGGGGTCAATGAGCAGTTCTTC

j_gene: TRBJ1-1
v_gene: TRBV4-1
d_gene: .
abundance: .
CDR3aa: CASTPTWTENTEAFF
CDR3nt: TGCGCCAGCACCCCTACCTGGACAGAGAACACTGAAGCTTTCTTT

j_gene: TRBJ2-1
v_gene: TRBV4-1
d_gene: .
abundance: .
CDR3aa: CASSQGSGTLYNEQFF
CDR3nt: TGCGCCAGCAGCCAGGGATCCGGGACCCTATACAATGAGCAGTTCTTC

j_gene: TRBJ2-1
v_gene: TRBV5-1
d_gene: .
abundance: .
CDR3aa: CASRSGTNSVNEQFF
CDR3nt: TGCGCCAGCAGATCTGGGACAAATTCCGTCAATGAGCAGTTCTTC

j_gene: TRBJ2-7
v_gene: TRBV19
d_gene: TRBD1
abundance: .
CDR3aa: CASSSPGTGSEEIYEQYF
CDR3nt: TGTGCCAGTAGTAGTCCCGGGACAGGGTCCGAGGAGATCTACGAGCAGTACTTC

j_gene: TRBJ2-6
v_gene: TRBV5-1
d_gene: .
abundance: .
CDR3aa: CASSLDSPLSGANVLTF
CDR3nt: TGCGCCAGCAGCCTTGACAGTCCCCTCTCTGGGGCCAACGTCCTGACTTTC

j_gene: TRBJ1-1
v_gene: TRBV19
d_gene: TRBD1
abundance: .
CDR3aa: CASRSGTGFTEAFF
CDR3nt: TGTGCCAGTAGATCCGGGACAGGGTTCACTGAAGCTTTCTTT

j_gene: TRBJ1-2
v_gene: TRBV4-1
d_gene: .
abundance: .
CDR3aa: CASSQAGSQNYGYTF
CDR3nt: TGCGCCAGCAGCCAAGCCGGGTCTCAGAACTATGGCTACACCTTC

j_gene: TRBJ2-7
v_gene: TRBV30
d_gene: .
abundance: few
CDR3aa: CAWSNWGGEQYF
CDR3nt: TGTGCCTGGAGTAACTGGGGAGGCGAGCAGTACTTC

j_gene: TRBJ2-3
v_gene: TRBV29-1
d_gene: .
abundance: few
CDR3aa: CSVAGEGTDTQYF
CDR3nt: TGCAGCGTTGCCGGAGAGGGCACAGATACGCAGTATTTT

j_gene: TRBJ2-7
v_gene: TRBV25-1
d_gene: .
abundance: .
CDR3aa: CASLGTDTYEQYF
CDR3nt: TGTGCCAGCCTTGGGACGGATACCTACGAGCAGTACTTC

j_gene: TRBJ2-5
v_gene: TRBV29-1
d_gene: .
abundance: .
CDR3aa: CSVEGTGTAKETQYF
CDR3nt: TGCAGCGTTGAGGGGACCGGGACCGCGAAAGAGACCCAGTACTTC

j_gene: TRBJ2-3
v_gene: TRBV5-1
d_gene: .
abundance: .
CDR3aa: CASSFPGTDTQYF
CDR3nt: TGCGCCAGCAGCTTTCCCGGCACAGATACGCAGTATTTT